The present T cell receptor (beta chain) was sequenced within a study of cytomegalovirus exposure and HLA in healthy donors. Researchers ran the PCR with 60 Vbeta and 13 Jbeta primers. Sequencing was performed with immunoSEQ multiplex PCR; in TCRdb, only in-frame clones are kept and a portion is missing. The sample lists 200,000 to 250,000 clones, more than 70% seen once, with 1% to 1.5% in the top ten. The material sequenced was PBMCs. The TCR was taken from a human donor in good health.

Here the CDR3 reads CASSVLSESGYEQYF. In DNA, the CDR3 is TGTGCCAGCAGCGTATTATCTGAGTCAGGCTACGAGCAGTACTTC. This chain connects TRBV9 to TRBJ2-7, with D unresolved. The CDR3 has 15 amino acids. Trimming stripped 1 base from V and 3 bases from J, with 14 bases between. The germline V gene encodes CDR1 SGDLS and CDR2 YYNGEE.